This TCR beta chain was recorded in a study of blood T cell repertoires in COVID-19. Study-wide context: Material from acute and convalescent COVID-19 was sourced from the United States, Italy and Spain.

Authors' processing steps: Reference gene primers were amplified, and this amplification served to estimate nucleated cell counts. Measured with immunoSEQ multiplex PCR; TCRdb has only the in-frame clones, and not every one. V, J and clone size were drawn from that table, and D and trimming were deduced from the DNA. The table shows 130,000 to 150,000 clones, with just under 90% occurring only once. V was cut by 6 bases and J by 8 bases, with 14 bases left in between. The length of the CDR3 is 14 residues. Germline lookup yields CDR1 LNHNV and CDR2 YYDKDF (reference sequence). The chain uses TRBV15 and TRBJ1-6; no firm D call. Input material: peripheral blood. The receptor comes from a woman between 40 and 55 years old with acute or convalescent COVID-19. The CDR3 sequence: CATRSRETYSPLHF. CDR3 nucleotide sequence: TGTGCCACCAGAAGCCGGGAGACGTATTCACCCCTCCACTTT.